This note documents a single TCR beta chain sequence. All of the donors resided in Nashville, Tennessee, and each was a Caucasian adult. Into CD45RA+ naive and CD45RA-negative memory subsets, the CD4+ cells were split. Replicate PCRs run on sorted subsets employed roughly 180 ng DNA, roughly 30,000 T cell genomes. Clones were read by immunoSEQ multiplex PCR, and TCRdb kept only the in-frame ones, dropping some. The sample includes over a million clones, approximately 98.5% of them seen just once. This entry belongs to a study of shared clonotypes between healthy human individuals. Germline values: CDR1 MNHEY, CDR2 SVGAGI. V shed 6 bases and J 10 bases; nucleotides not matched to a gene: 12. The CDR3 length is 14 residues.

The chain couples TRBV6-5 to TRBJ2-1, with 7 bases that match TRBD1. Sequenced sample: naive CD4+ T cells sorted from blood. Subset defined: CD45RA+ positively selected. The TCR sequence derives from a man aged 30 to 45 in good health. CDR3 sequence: CASSRSYRGREQFF. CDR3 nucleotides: TGTGCCAGCAGCCGCAGTTACAGGGGCCGGGAGCAGTTCTTC.